Below, 12 T cell receptor beta chains from the same sample are listed, as sequenced in a study of blood T cell repertoires in COVID-19. The method was immunoSEQ multiplex PCR; TCRdb's version includes in-frame clones alone and lacks a portion of them. The sample holds about 250,000 clones, 88% seen once. Sequences were obtained from peripheral blood. Every receptor here comes from a woman aged 25 to 39 with COVID-19, enrolled during active disease.

The CDR3 spells CASSYLWGGDTGELFF. The CDR3 DNA is TGTGCCAGCAGTTACTTATGGGGGGGAGACACCGGGGAGCTGTTTTTT. This chain connects TRBV6-5 to TRBJ2-2; 7 bases align to TRBD2. The CDR3 has 16 amino acids. The germline CDR1 and CDR2 sequences are MNHEY and SVGAGI. The ends lost 1 base at V and 3 bases at J; junction bases unmatched: 5.

This chain joins TRBV18 and TRBJ2-2; the D gene is possibly TRBD1 (6 bases). Germline loops: CDR1 KGHSH, CDR2 LQKENI. This CDR3 contains 15 residues. V lost 4 bases and J lost 0, with 9 bases in between. The DNA for the CDR3 is TGTGCCAGCTCACTAGACAGGCCGAACACCGGGGAGCTGTTTTTT. Protein sequence: CASSLDRPNTGELFF.

The V gene is TRBV14, the J gene TRBJ2-5, with 9 bases identical to TRBD2. Germline assignment: CDR1 SGHDN and CDR2 FVKESK. This CDR3 spans 17 amino acids. J was trimmed by 4 bases and V by 4 bases; bases with no gene match: 13. CDR3 nucleotides: TGTGCCAGCAGCCCGTTCCAGGGGACTAGCAGGGGAGAGACCCAGTACTTC. Translation gives CASSPFQGTSRGETQYF.

This chain joins TRBV19 and TRBJ2-2, with 7 bases that match TRBD2. The CDR3 contains 13 residues. Losses at the gene ends were 7 bases for V and 5 bases for J; bases not matched to a gene: 4. Per germline, CDR1 LNHDA and CDR2 SQIVND (reference sequence). Here the CDR3 DNA reads TGTGCCAGTACGGGTAGCGGGACCGGGGAGCTGTTTTTT. It is translated as CASTGSGTGELFF.

V usage is TRBV2 and J usage is TRBJ1-2; tentatively, D is TRBD1 (6 bases). CDR3 length: 14 amino acids. The V and J ends lost 4 bases and 3 bases respectively, with 12 bases between them. Germline V lookup: CDR1 SNHLY, CDR2 FYNNEI. CDR3: CASSARQVYYGYTF. DNA of the CDR3: TGTGCCAGCAGTGCAAGACAGGTCTACTATGGCTACACCTTC.

The chain recombines TRBV12-3 or TRBV12-4 with TRBJ2-7; D not resolved. This CDR3 is built from 13 residues. Trimming pared 5 bases from V and 0 bases from J, leaving 8 bases between. The CDR3 bases are TGTGCCAGCAGTAAAACTACCTCCTACGAGCAGTACGTC. Protein product: CASSKTTSYEQYV.

This sequence joins TRBV7-2 and TRBJ1-1, with a weak D call TRBD1 (5 bases). Germline assignment: CDR1 SGHTA and CDR2 FQGNSA. The CDR3 totals 14 residues. The V end was cut by 2 bases, the J end by 7 bases, with 14 bases between. The chain's CDR3 is CASSLKGPGVEAFF. In DNA, the CDR3 is TGTGCCAGCAGCTTAAAGGGGCCGGGGGTTGAAGCTTTCTTT.

This chain connects TRBV19 to TRBJ1-2, with D hard to call. This CDR3 contains 12 residues. The germline gives CDR1 LNHDA, CDR2 SQIVND (reference sequence). Between the trimmed V and J ends, which lost 3 bases and 6 bases, there was a span of 8 bases. The CDR3 protein is CASSIAGDGYTF. The CDR3 region has the DNA TGTGCCAGTAGTATCGCAGGCGATGGCTACACCTTC.

The chain joins TRBV11-2 to TRBJ2-1; D is unresolved. This CDR3 is 13 amino acids long. Germline loops: CDR1 SGHAT, CDR2 FQNNGV. Trimming stripped 5 bases from V and 1 base from J, with 6 bases between. CDR3 DNA sequence: TGTGCCAGCAGCACTGGTTCCTACAATGAGCAGTTCTTC. Protein product: CASSTGSYNEQFF.

The chain joins TRBV5-1 to TRBJ2-7; a weak D match, TRBD1 (6 bases). Germline V gene lookup returns CDR1 SGHRS and CDR2 YFSETQ. There are 13 residues in the CDR3. V was shortened by 4 bases and J by 5 bases, with 13 bases between the two germline ends. CDR3 protein: CASSTQTGHEQYF. CDR3 coding DNA: TGCGCCAGCAGCACGCAGACAGGCCACGAGCAGTACTTC.

The chain combines TRBV30 with TRBJ1-2; D is unclear. The germline V gene has CDR1 GTSNPN and CDR2 SVGIG (reference sequence). The ends were cut back, 1 base at V and 0 bases at J, with 9 bases in the middle. CDR3 length: 14 residues. This CDR3 reads CAWSAELANYGYTF. The DNA for the CDR3 is TGTGCCTGGAGTGCCGAATTAGCTAACTATGGCTACACCTTC. The entire variable domain, with the rest obtained from reference TRBV30 and TRBJ1-2, is as follows: SQTIHQWPATLVQPVGSPLSLECTVEGTSNPNLYWYRQAAGRGLQLLFYSVGIGQISSEVPQNLSASRPQDRQFILSSKKLLLSDSGFYLCAWSAELANYGYTFGSGTRLTVV.

The rearrangement joins TRBV28 to TRBJ1-4; TRBD1 aligns across 7 bases. The germline CDR1 and CDR2 sequences are MDHEN and SYDVKM. CDR3 length: 15 amino acids. Trimming took 6 bases from V and 7 from J; bases not matched to a gene: 11. The CDR3 protein is CASRLLRGAGEKLFF. The DNA of the CDR3 is TGTGCCAGCAGGCTCCTCAGGGGGGCTGGTGAAAAACTGTTTTTT.